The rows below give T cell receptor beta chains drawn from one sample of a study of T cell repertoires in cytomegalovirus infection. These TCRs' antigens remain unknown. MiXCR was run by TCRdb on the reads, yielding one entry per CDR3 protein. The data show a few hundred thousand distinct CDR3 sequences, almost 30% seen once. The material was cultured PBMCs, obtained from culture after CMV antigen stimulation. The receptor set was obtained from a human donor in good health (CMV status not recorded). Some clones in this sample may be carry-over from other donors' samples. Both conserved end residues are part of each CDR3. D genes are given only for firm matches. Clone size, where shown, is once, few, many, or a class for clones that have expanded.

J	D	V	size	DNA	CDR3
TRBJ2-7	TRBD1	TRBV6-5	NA	TGTGCCAGCAGTTACTTCCGGGACAGGAACGAGCAGTACTTC	CASSYFRDRNEQYF
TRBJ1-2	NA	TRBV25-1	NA	TGTGCCAGCAGGCAAGGGGAAGGTGGCTACACCTTC	CASRQGEGGYTF
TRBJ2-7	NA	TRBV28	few	TGTGCCAGCAGTTTAAGTCTCGAGACGTGGGAGCAGTACTTC	CASSLSLETWEQYF
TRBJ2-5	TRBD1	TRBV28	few	TGTGCCAGCAGCTTTTCGACAGGGGGAGAGACCCAGTACTTC	CASSFSTGGETQYF
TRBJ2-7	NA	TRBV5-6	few	TGTGCCAGCAGCTTTTTTTACAAGGGGCGAATAGAAGAGCAGTACTTC	CASSFFYKGRIEEQYF
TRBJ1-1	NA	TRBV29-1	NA	TGCAGCGCGGAAGGGGGAAACACTGAAGCTTTCTTT	CSAEGGNTEAFF
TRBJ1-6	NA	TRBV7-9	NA	TGTGCCAGCAGCCTACCGGACAGCGCAAGCTCCTATAATTCACCCCTCCACTTT	CASSLPDSASSYNSPLHF
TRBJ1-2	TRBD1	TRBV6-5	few	TGTGCCAGCAGTTCGGACAGGGCCTGGGGCTACACCTTC	CASSSDRAWGYTF
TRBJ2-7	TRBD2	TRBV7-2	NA	TGTGCCAGCAGCTCTAGCGGGGGACCCTACGAGCAGTACTTC	CASSSSGGPYEQYF
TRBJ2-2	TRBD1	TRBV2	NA	TGTGCCAGCAGCGAACAGGGGGTCACCGGGGAGCTGTTTTTT	CASSEQGVTGELFF
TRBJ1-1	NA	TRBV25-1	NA	TGTGCCAGCAGCGAAACCGGACGGATGAACACTGAAGCTTTCTTT	CASSETGRMNTEAFF
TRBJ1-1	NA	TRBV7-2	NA	TGTGCCAGCAGCTTAAACATGATCACTGAAGCTTTCTTT	CASSLNMITEAFF
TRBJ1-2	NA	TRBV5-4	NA	TGTGCCAGCAGTTCCGGACAGAAGACTAACTATGGCTACACCTTC	CASSSGQKTNYGYTF
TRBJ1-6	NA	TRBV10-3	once	TGTGCCATCAGTGAGGGACGGGGCTATAATTCACCCCTCCACTTT	CAISEGRGYNSPLHF
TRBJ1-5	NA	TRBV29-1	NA	TGCAGCGTTGAGACGGGGAGCAATCAGCCCCAGCATTTT	CSVETGSNQPQHF
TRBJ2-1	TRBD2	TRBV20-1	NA	TGCAGTGGCGGGAGGGCCTCCTACAATGAGCAGTTCTTC	CSGGRASYNEQFF
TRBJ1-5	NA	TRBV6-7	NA	TGTGCCAGCAGTTACCCCGGTGAGGATAGCAATCAGCCCCAGCATTTT	CASSYPGEDSNQPQHF
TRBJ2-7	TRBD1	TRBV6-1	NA	TGTGCCAGCAGTGGAACTGACAGGGCTGGGGAGCAGTACTTC	CASSGTDRAGEQYF
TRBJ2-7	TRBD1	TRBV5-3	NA	TGTGCCAGCAGCTCGGACAGGGTGGGACCCTACGAGCAGTACTTC	CASSSDRVGPYEQYF
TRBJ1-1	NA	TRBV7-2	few	TGTGCCAGCAGCTCCCAGAAGATGAACACTGAAGCTTTCTTT	CASSSQKMNTEAFF
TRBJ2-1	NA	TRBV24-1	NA	TGTGCCACCAGTGACTCGACAGGGACTAGCTCCTACAATGAGCAGTTCTTC	CATSDSTGTSSYNEQFF
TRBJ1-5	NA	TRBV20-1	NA	TGCAGTGCAACTCAGGGAAATCAGCCCCAGCATTTT	CSATQGNQPQHF
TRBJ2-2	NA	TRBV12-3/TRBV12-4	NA	TGTGCCAGCAGCCTCAGGAGCGGCCACCTTAACGGGGAGCTGTTTTTT	CASSLRSGHLNGELFF
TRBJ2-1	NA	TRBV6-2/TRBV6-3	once	TGTGCCAGCAGTCTTAACCTTCTAGCGCCCTCCCACAATGAGCAGTTCTTC	CASSLNLLAPSHNEQFF
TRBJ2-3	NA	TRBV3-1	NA	TGTGCCAGCAGCCCCCTGGCATCGCGAAGAAGCACAGATACGCAGTATTTT	CASSPLASRRSTDTQYF
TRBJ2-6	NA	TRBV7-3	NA	TGTGCCAGCAGCTACCGTGGGGCCAACGTCCTGACTTTC	CASSYRGANVLTF
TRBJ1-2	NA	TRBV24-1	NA	TGTGCCACCAGTGATTTTGGGGTTGACTATGGCTACACCTTC	CATSDFGVDYGYTF
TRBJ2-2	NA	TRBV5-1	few	TGCGCCAGCAGCTTGTCGGTGGCCCCGAACACCGGGGAGCTGTTTTTT	CASSLSVAPNTGELFF
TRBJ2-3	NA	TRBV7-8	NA	TGTGCCAGCAGCTTGTTAGGGAAAGATACGCAGTATTTT	CASSLLGKDTQYF
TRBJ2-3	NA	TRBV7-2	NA	TGTGCCAGCAGCCCCGACTTGCGAAATACGCAGTATTTT	CASSPDLRNTQYF
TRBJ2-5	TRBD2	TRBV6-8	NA	TGTGCCAGCAGGCGACTAGCGGGGGGTGGGGAGACCCAGTACTTC	CASRRLAGGGETQYF
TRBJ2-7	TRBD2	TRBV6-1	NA	TGTGCCAGCAGTGAAGTCCCTAGCGGGGGTACTAGTTCCTACGAGCAGTACTTC	CASSEVPSGGTSSYEQYF
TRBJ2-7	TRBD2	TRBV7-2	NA	TGTGCCAGCAGCCTAGCGGGAGATCGCGAGCAGTACTTC	CASSLAGDREQYF
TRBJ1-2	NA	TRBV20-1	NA	TGCAGTGTGAAACAGCGGTGGGATTACTATGGCTACACCTTC	CSVKQRWDYYGYTF
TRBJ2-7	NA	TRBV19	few	TGTGCCAGTAGTATCTTCATCGTCGGGGGCGCCCAATACGAGCAGTACTTC	CASSIFIVGGAQYEQYF
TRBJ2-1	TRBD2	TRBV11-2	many	TGTGCCAGCAGCTCCCGGCCTAGCGGGAGTTCCTACAATGAGCAGTTCTTC	CASSSRPSGSSYNEQFF
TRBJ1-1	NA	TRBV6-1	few	TGTGCCAGCCGGGACATGGATACTGAAGCTTTCTTT	CASRDMDTEAFF
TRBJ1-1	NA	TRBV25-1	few	TGTGCCAGCAGTGAAGGGGGGGGGGGTGGTAACACTGAAGCTTTCTTT	CASSEGGGGGNTEAFF
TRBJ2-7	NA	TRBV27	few	TGTGCCAGCAACCAAGAGACCAGGGGCGCTTACTTC	CASNQETRGAYF
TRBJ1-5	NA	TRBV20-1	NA	TGCAGTGCTAGAGATGAGACGAACAACCATCAGCCCCAGCATTTT	CSARDETNNHQPQHF
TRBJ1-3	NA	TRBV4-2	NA	TGTGCCAGCAGCCAATTTCGACTGACCTCTGGAAACACCATATATTTT	CASSQFRLTSGNTIYF
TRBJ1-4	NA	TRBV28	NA	TGTGCCAGCAGATCTTTCAATGAAAAACTGTTTTTT	CASRSFNEKLFF
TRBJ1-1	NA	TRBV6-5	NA	TGTGCCAGCAGTTACTCTTGGGACACTGAAGCTTTCTTT	CASSYSWDTEAFF
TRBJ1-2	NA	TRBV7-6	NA	TGTGCCAGCAGCCTCGGACAGAGTATTGGCTACACCTTC	CASSLGQSIGYTF
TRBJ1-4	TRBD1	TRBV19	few	TGTGCCAGTAGTAATCCGGGACAGGTCATTGAAAAACTGTTTTTT	CASSNPGQVIEKLFF
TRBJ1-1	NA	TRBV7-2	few	TGTGCCAGCAGCTTAGCGTCCATTGTCTTCTTT	CASSLASIVFF
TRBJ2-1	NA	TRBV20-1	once	TGCAGTGCTAGATTTCAGGGGGGAGGGCCCCCCTACAATGAGCAGTTCTTC	CSARFQGGGPPYNEQFF
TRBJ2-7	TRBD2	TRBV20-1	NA	TGCAGTGCTCAGACCGGGACTAGAGGCGAGCAGTACTTC	CSAQTGTRGEQYF
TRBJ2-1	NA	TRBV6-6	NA	TGTGCCAGCAGACCGCCGGGGGGCGGGGAGCAGTTCTTC	CASRPPGGGEQFF
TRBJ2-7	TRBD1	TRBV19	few	TGTGCCAGTAGTCGGGGACAGGGGGCCTACGAGCAGTACTTC	CASSRGQGAYEQYF
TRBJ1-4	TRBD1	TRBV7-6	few	TGTGCCAGCAGACGGACAGGGCGAAATGAAAAACTGTTTTTT	CASRRTGRNEKLFF
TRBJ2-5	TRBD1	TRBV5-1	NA	TGCGCCAGCAGCTCGGGACAGGGGGAACAAGAGACCCAGTACTTC	CASSSGQGEQETQYF
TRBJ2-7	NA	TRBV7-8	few	TGTGCCAGCAGCCAAGGACCCTCCTACGAGCAGTACTTC	CASSQGPSYEQYF
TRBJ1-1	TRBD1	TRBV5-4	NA	TGTGCCAGCAGCCGCGGACTGGGCCAGGGGGCTAGGGGCACTGAAGCTTTCTTT	CASSRGLGQGARGTEAFF
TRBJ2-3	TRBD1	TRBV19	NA	TGTGCCAGTAGTAAACGACAGGGTAGCACAGATACGCAGTATTTT	CASSKRQGSTDTQYF